This T cell receptor (beta chain) was sequenced in a study of T cells in narcolepsy. General observations from the study: Healthy controls reportedly lacked the autoreactive clonotypes serially found in patients' blood. Some memory CD4+ repertoires had no autoreactive clone sequences. Same-patient CSF and blood CD4+ T cell clonotypes included HCRT-specific and TRIB2-specific autoreactive ones.

Points on this clone: Its cognate antigen is unknown.

The V end was cut by 2 bases, the J end by 4 bases, with 9 bases between. This CDR3 region has 13 residues. Germline CDR1 and CDR2: MNHEY and SVGAGI. TCRdb keeps only in-frame clones here, not all; method: immunoSEQ multiplex PCR. In the table there are nearly 35,000 clones, 81% of which are singletons. This chain connects TRBV6-5 to TRBJ2-7, with D perhaps matching TRBD2 (5 bases). Sequencing was carried out using memory (CD45RA-) CD4+ T cells from blood. The sequence came from a human donor in good health. CDR3 in amino acids: CASSYHTGYEQYF. The CDR3 DNA is TGTGCCAGCAGTTACCACACGGGATACGAGCAGTACTTC.